The next 25 T cell receptor beta chains were all read from a single sample in a study of blood T cells in healthy people across ages. A second PCR of roughly 7 to 11 cycles used a sample-barcoded 5' primer and a J-beta primer mix. One entry per CDR3 protein, called by TCRdb with MiXCR from the 5' RACE reads. The data contain 1.5 million to 1.8 million distinct CDR3 sequences, approximately 43% of them singletons. The sequenced sample consisted of blood. Receptors were obtained from a woman aged 18-29 years in good health.

This clonotype was detected only a few times. The chain links TRBV29-1 to TRBJ2-3; 8 nucleotides line up with TRBD1. Germline V gene data show CDR1 as SQVTM and CDR2 as ANQGSEA. The CDR3 runs 17 residues. Unmatched junction bases numbered 17, after V lost 6 bases and J lost 3 bases. The CDR3 nucleotides read TGCAGCGTACCCGGGACAGGTTCCCAATTAAGGACAGATACGCAGTATTTT. The encoded protein is CSVPGTGSQLRTDTQYF.

The rearrangement uses TRBV20-1 and TRBJ1-1; D remains ambiguous. Germline CDR1 and CDR2: DFQATT and SNEGSKA (reference sequence). The CDR3 is 13 residues long. V was shortened by 0 bases and J by 6 bases, with 11 bases between the two germline ends. CDR3 sequence: CSARDTRYAEAFF. In DNA form, the CDR3 reads TGCAGTGCTAGAGATACCAGGTACGCTGAAGCTTTCTTT.

This clonotype was counted between two and nine times. V gene TRBV10-3 combines with J gene TRBJ2-3, with 11 nucleotides matching TRBD2. Unmatched junction bases numbered 1, after V lost 0 bases and J lost 2 bases. Germline values: CDR1 ENHRY, CDR2 SYGVKD. The CDR3 is made up of 16 amino acids. CDR3 protein: CAISESSGGATDTQYF. As DNA, the CDR3 is TGTGCCATCAGTGAGTCTAGCGGGGGGGCCACAGATACGCAGTATTTT.

The chain recombines TRBV12-3 or TRBV12-4 with TRBJ2-1, with 7 bases fitting TRBD1. The CDR3 has 15 amino acids. The V segment lost 5 bases and the J segment 3 bases; nucleotides outside the gene matches: 7. DNA for the CDR3: TGTGCCAGCAGTAAGGGACAGCTTATCTACAATGAGCAGTTCTTC. Its translation: CASSKGQLIYNEQFF.

Turning to this clonotype: The junction differs from germline at one of its ends, possibly a read error. The CDR3 region is CAFSEFGGGSGELFF. CDR3 in DNA: TGTGCCTTCAGTGAGTTTGGCGGCGGCTCCGGGGAGCTGTTTTTT. This chain joins TRBV10-3 and TRBJ2-2; D remains ambiguous. The CDR3 spans 15 residues. Looked up from germline, CDR1 is ENHRY and CDR2 is SYGVKD.

The gene calls are TRBV20-1 and TRBJ2-7; D gene uncertain. This CDR3 comprises 14 residues. Germline V gives CDR1 DFQATT, CDR2 SNEGSKA (reference sequence). Trimming shortened V by 2 bases and J by 7 bases, and 18 bases separated the two germline ends. CDR3 sequence (DNA): TGCAGTGCTAGAAGTCTGGGTGGGGTGGGAGAGCAGTACTTC. Translation gives CSARSLGGVGEQYF.

This clonotype appeared a few times. This CDR3 reads CSVRSPTGTYTF. The CDR3 region has the DNA TGCAGCGTTCGGTCCCCGACAGGGACCTACACCTTC. The J gene is TRBJ1-2, the V gene TRBV29-1, with TRBD1 matching 7 bases. There are 12 residues in the CDR3. Unmatched junction bases numbered 10, after V lost 5 bases and J lost 10 bases. The germline CDR1 and CDR2 sequences are SQVTM and ANQGSEA.

V is TRBV27 and J is TRBJ2-7; the D call may be TRBD1 or TRBD2 (5 bases each). This CDR3 comprises 13 residues. CDR1 and CDR2 (germline): MNHEY, SMNVEV (reference sequence). Trimming removed 5 bases from V and 2 bases from J, with 10 bases in between. CDR3 region: CASSGTGPYEQYF. DNA for the CDR3: TGTGCCAGCAGTGGTACGGGACCCTACGAGCAGTACTTC.

This clonotype was seen a handful of times. CDR3 in DNA: TGTGCCAGCAGTTTTCGACCAACCTACGAGCAGTACTTC. This gives the protein CASSFRPTYEQYF. V and J are TRBV27 and TRBJ2-7, with no clear D. V lost 3 bases to trimming and J lost 2 bases, with 8 bases between them. This CDR3 has 13 amino acids. Germline V gene data show CDR1 as MNHEY and CDR2 as SMNVEV (reference sequence).

The chain recombines TRBV5-1 with TRBJ1-1, with a tentative D call TRBD1 (6 bases). The CDR3 loop spans 13 amino acids. Per the germline V gene, CDR1 is SGHRS and CDR2 is YFSETQ. Trimming pared 0 bases from V and 9 bases from J, leaving 12 bases between. The CDR3 region is CASSLGAGAKAFF. The CDR3 DNA follows: TGCGCCAGCAGCTTGGGCGCGGGGGCTAAAGCTTTCTTT.

This chain joins TRBV6-2 or TRBV6-3 and TRBJ1-1; D is ambiguous. Germline V gene sequence: CDR1 MNHEY, CDR2 SVGEGT. The CDR3 is made up of 13 amino acids. V gave up 8 bases and J gave up 4 bases, with 14 bases separating them. CDR3 amino acids: CASGSRMSTEAFF. In DNA form, the CDR3 reads TGTGCCAGCGGATCTAGGATGAGCACTGAAGCTTTCTTT.

The V and J genes are TRBV20-1 and TRBJ2-7; TRBD1 agrees at 10 bases. The CDR3 sequence is 13 residues long. With 6 bases clipped from V and 7 bases from J, the junction kept 9 bases outside the gene matches. Germline lookup yields CDR1 DFQATT and CDR2 SNEGSKA (reference sequence). This CDR3 is CSASKGQGPEQYF. For the CDR3, the DNA is TGCAGTGCCTCAAAGGGACAGGGGCCAGAGCAGTACTTC.

The chain uses TRBV21-1 and TRBJ2-2; TRBD1 reflects the table's D call only, with no check against the DNA. TRBV21-1 is assigned pseudogene status. The CDR3 has 16 amino acids. The CDR3 nucleotides are TGTGCCACCCCACCCCGCGGCAGGCCTAACACCGGGGAGCTGTTTTTT. It yields the protein CATPPRGRPNTGELFF.

This chain connects TRBV11-2 to TRBJ2-5, with D maybe TRBD2 (5 bases). Germline CDR1 SGHAT, CDR2 FQNNGV. The CDR3 runs 16 residues. Trimming removed 3 bases at V and 2 bases at J, with 16 bases between. The CDR3 DNA reads TGTGCCAGCAGCTTCTGGAAGAGAGCGGTACAAGAGACCCAGTACTTC. Translating gives CASSFWKRAVQETQYF.

J is TRBJ1-1 and V is TRBV19; D possibly corresponds to TRBD1 (5 bases). Germline CDR1 is LNHDA and CDR2 is SQIVND (reference sequence). CDR3 length: 13 amino acids. The V end was cut by 2 bases, the J end by 11 bases, with 15 bases between. CDR3 sequence reads: CASSIIGHQKAFF. The DNA of the CDR3 is TGTGCCAGTAGTATAATCGGACACCAGAAGGCTTTCTTT. Filled out from reference TRBV19 and TRBJ1-1, the complete variable domain reads DGGITQSPKYLFRKEGQNVTLSCEQNLNHDAMYWYRQDPGQGLRLIYYSQIVNDFQKGDIAEGYSVSREKKESFPLTVTSAQKNPTAFYLCASSIIGHQKAFFGQGTRLTVV.

This clonotype has a count of ten or more. J is TRBJ2-1 and V is TRBV6-6; 7 nucleotides agree with TRBD1. The junction had 5 bases not matched to a gene; V was cut back by 2 bases and J by 7 bases. CDR1 MNHNY and CDR2 SVGAGI come from the germline V gene (reference sequence). This CDR3 is 14 amino acids long. CDR3 in amino acids: CASSYDRVGNEQFF. In DNA form, the CDR3 reads TGTGCCAGCAGTTACGACAGGGTGGGAAATGAGCAGTTCTTC.

This clonotype has only a few counts. The rearrangement links TRBV6-1 to TRBJ1-2; the D gene is possibly TRBD1 (6 bases). V lost 7 bases and J lost 7, with 16 bases in between. CDR3 length: 13 amino acids. Germline CDR1 is MNHNS and CDR2 is SASEGT. DNA of the CDR3: TGTGCCAGCAACCCTTTAAGCAGGGGTGGCTACACCTTC. Translated: CASNPLSRGGYTF.

This clonotype was picked up a small number of times. The rearrangement uses TRBV12-3 or TRBV12-4 and TRBJ1-2, with D possibly matching TRBD1 (6 bases). The CDR3 is 17 residues long. Trimming removed 6 bases from V and 5 bases from J, with 25 bases in between. Here the CDR3 reads CASRPGQFGEGRYGYTF. The CDR3 nucleotides read TGTGCCAGCAGGCCAGGACAGTTCGGGGAAGGGCGGTATGGCTACACCTTC.

The chain links TRBV9 to TRBJ2-1; 11 positions match TRBD2. V was pared by 4 bases and J by 4 bases, with 10 bases of the junction left unmatched. In germline, CDR1 is SGDLS, CDR2 YYNGEE. This CDR3 contains 17 residues. The CDR3 protein is CASSFSPTSGVYNEQFF. CDR3 sequence (DNA): TGTGCCAGCAGCTTTTCACCGACTAGCGGGGTTTACAATGAGCAGTTCTTC. Drawing the rest from reference TRBV9 and TRBJ2-1, the complete variable domain is DSGVTQTPKHLITATGQRVTLRCSPRSGDLSVYWYQQSLDQGLQFLIQYYNGEERAKGNILERFSAQQFPDLHSELNLSSLELGDSALYFCASSFSPTSGVYNEQFFGPGTRLTVL.

V usage is TRBV2 and J usage is TRBJ2-3; 7 bases match TRBD1. The CDR3 spans 14 residues. After removal of 8 bases from V and 2 bases from J, the junction contained 7 bases not matched to a gene. Germline CDR1 is SNHLY and CDR2 is FYNNEI. Written as DNA, the CDR3 is TGTGCCAGCGACCCCGGGACAGTCACAGATACGCAGTATTTT. Amino acid sequence: CASDPGTVTDTQYF.

Note on this clonotype: A much larger clone differs from this one at a single base, so this may be a read error. The chain recombines TRBV5-5 with TRBJ2-7; TRBD1 agrees at 8 bases. Germline V gene data show CDR1 as SGHKS and CDR2 as YYEKEE (reference sequence). The V gene end was trimmed by 2 bases and the J gene end by 7 bases; junction bases not matched to a gene: 8. The CDR3 runs 14 residues. CDR3 region: CASSFRGQDNEQYF. In DNA form, the CDR3 reads TGTGCCAGCAGCTTCAGGGGGCAAGACAATGAGCAGTACTTC.

This chain connects TRBV4-2 to TRBJ1-6; 9 nucleotides match TRBD1. Per germline, CDR1 LGHNA and CDR2 YNFKEQ. The length of the CDR3 is 16 residues. With 1 base clipped from V and 7 bases from J, the junction kept 5 bases outside the gene matches. CDR3 sequence: CASSQGKGTGNSPLHF. CDR3 nucleotides: TGTGCCAGCAGCCAAGGAAAGGGGACAGGGAATTCACCCCTCCACTTT.

This clonotype has only a few counts. The chain uses TRBV5-6 and TRBJ1-2, with D unclear. CDR1 is SGHDT and CDR2 is YYEEEE in the germline V gene. With 2 bases removed from V and 3 bases from J, the gap between germline ends came to 11 bases. The CDR3 spans 14 residues. CDR3 region: CASSFGRADYGYTF. The CDR3 nucleotides read TGTGCCAGCAGCTTTGGGAGGGCGGACTATGGCTACACCTTC.

The chain has TRBV6-6 and TRBJ2-3, with D uncertain. Germline V gene lookup returns CDR1 MNHNY and CDR2 SVGAGI (reference sequence). V lost 10 bases and J lost 6, with 26 bases in between. There are 16 residues in the CDR3. Here the CDR3 reads CAILLGRGVSGDTQYF. CDR3 sequence (DNA): TGTGCCATCCTCCTAGGTCGTGGGGTGAGTGGGGATACGCAGTATTTT.

The V call is TRBV6-5, the J call TRBJ1-6; D is undetermined. V lost 2 bases and J lost 8, with 7 bases in between. The germline gives CDR1 MNHEY, CDR2 SVGAGI. The length of the CDR3 is 13 residues. The CDR3 spells CASSYAHDSPLHF. CDR3 in DNA: TGTGCCAGCAGTTACGCTCACGATTCACCCCTCCACTTT.